This TCR beta chain is drawn from a study of blood T cell repertoires in COVID-19. Study-wide context: Donors in the United States, Italy and Spain gave samples during acute or convalescent COVID-19. Sources were T cells, B-cell-depleted T cells, or PBMCs; the material itself was cDNA or gDNA.

TCRdb keeps only in-frame clones here, not all; method: immunoSEQ multiplex PCR. The data contain a few hundred thousand clones, 65% to 90% of them singletons. The CDR3 consists of 15 residues. With 2 bases clipped from V and 4 bases from J, the junction kept 2 bases outside the gene matches. Germline assignment: CDR1 MNHNS and CDR2 SASEGT. The receptor comes from a human donor in a cohort sampled during active COVID-19. The material sequenced was peripheral blood. This chain joins TRBV6-1 and TRBJ2-5; TRBD2 agrees at 12 bases. The CDR3 nucleotides are TGTGCCAGCAGTGAACTAGCGGGGGGGCCAGAGACCCAGTACTTC. Protein sequence: CASSELAGGPETQYF.